These 22 T cell receptor beta chains originate from one sample sequenced in a study of PD-1 blockade in classical Hodgkin lymphoma. All patients experienced relapse after autologous stem cell transplantation, and brentuximab vedotin exposure was variable. Here immunoSEQ multiplex PCR was the method, and the copy in TCRdb shows in-frame clones only, minus some. This table has over 10,000 clones, 80% to 95% appearing once. The source material was peripheral blood mononuclear cells (PBMCs), sampled at baseline. The receptors were gathered from a human donor with classical Hodgkin lymphoma.

The V and J genes are TRBV27 and TRBJ1-6; tentatively, D is TRBD1 (5 bases). The CDR3 contains 17 residues. The germline V and J ends were trimmed by 5 bases and 0 bases, with 14 bases remaining between them. Germline CDR1 is MNHEY and CDR2 is SMNVEV (reference sequence). The CDR3 reads CASSRDARSSYNSPLHF. Here the CDR3 DNA reads TGTGCCAGCAGTCGGGACGCACGTAGCTCCTATAATTCACCCCTCCACTTT.

CDR3 bases: TGTGCCAGCACCAGGGGTGGGGAGACCCAGTACTTC. It specifies CASTRGGETQYF. The chain couples TRBV25-1 to TRBJ2-5; weak D call: TRBD1 (6 bases). V dropped 7 bases and J dropped 5 bases, with 11 bases sitting between them. The CDR3 consists of 12 residues. Germline lookup yields CDR1 MGHDK and CDR2 SYGVNS.

The gene calls are TRBV2 and TRBJ2-3; 10 nucleotides line up with TRBD1. J gave up 6 bases and V 4 bases, and 7 bases lay outside the gene matches. CDR1 and CDR2 (germline): SNHLY, FYNNEI. The CDR3 has 15 amino acids. The CDR3 bases are TGTGCCAGCAGTGTAAGACAGGGGGCGAGGGATACGCAGTATTTT. Protein product: CASSVRQGARDTQYF.

The chain carries TRBV19 and TRBJ1-2, with 10 positions matching TRBD1. Germline lookup yields CDR1 LNHDA and CDR2 SQIVND (reference sequence). The CDR3 extends over 15 amino acids. Germline trimming cut 5 bases from V and 4 bases from J; bases unmatched to any gene: 7. The CDR3, as DNA: TGTGCCAGTAGTTCCGGGACAGGGGCGCGCTATGGCTACACCTTC. Encoded protein: CASSSGTGARYGYTF.

The chain couples TRBV20-1 to TRBJ2-7, with D perhaps TRBD2 (6 bases). Between the trimmed V and J ends, which lost 1 base and 5 bases, there was a span of 6 bases. The CDR3 loop spans 11 amino acids. Germline CDR1 and CDR2: DFQATT and SNEGSKA (reference sequence). The CDR3 reads CSARGLDEQYF. Here the CDR3 DNA reads TGCAGTGCTAGAGGACTAGACGAGCAGTACTTC.

V usage is TRBV25-1 and J usage is TRBJ2-3; D is unclear. Germline-derived CDR1 and CDR2 are MGHDK and SYGVNS. The CDR3 sequence is 10 residues long. The V end lost 6 bases, the J end lost 11 bases, and 9 bases lay between the germline ends. CDR3: CASSAEVQYF. The CDR3 coding sequence is TGTGCCAGCAGCGCTGAGGTGCAGTATTTT.

The chain combines TRBV9 with TRBJ2-7; 9 bases agree with TRBD2. J gave up 4 bases and V 3 bases, and 11 bases lay outside the gene matches. Germline CDR1 SGDLS, CDR2 YYNGEE. The CDR3 length is 16 residues. DNA for the CDR3: TGTGCCAGCAGCGCCGCAATAGCGGGGGCCGGGTACGAGCAGTACTTC. Amino acid sequence: CASSAAIAGAGYEQYF.

This CDR3 is CASSPNTEAFF. The CDR3 nucleotides read TGTGCCAGCTCACCGAACACTGAAGCTTTCTTT. V is TRBV18 and J is TRBJ1-1; D gene ambiguous. Germline CDR1 and CDR2: KGHSH and LQKENI. The CDR3 extends over 11 amino acids. V lost 3 bases and J lost 1, with 0 bases in between.

This rearrangement joins TRBV6-9 to TRBJ2-5, with D possibly being TRBD1 or TRBD2 (5 bases each). Per germline, CDR1 MNHGY and CDR2 SVAAGI. The CDR3 is 11 amino acids. V lost 9 bases and J lost 3, with 8 bases in between. CDR3 coding DNA: TGTGCCAGGCGAGGGGAAGAGACCCAGTACTTC. The encoded protein is CARRGEETQYF.

The gene calls are TRBV6-1 and TRBJ2-5; possible D gene TRBD2, 7 bases. V was trimmed by 1 base and J by 5 bases, leaving 14 bases between them. The CDR3 has 15 residues. The V gene's germline CDR1 is MNHNS and CDR2 SASEGT. The CDR3 DNA follows: TGTGCCAGCAGTGAAGACCCGGGGGGCGGGGAGACCCAGTACTTC. Encoded protein: CASSEDPGGGETQYF.

V and J are TRBV4-2 and TRBJ1-3; D unclear. The CDR3 covers 17 residues. Per the germline V gene, CDR1 is LGHNA and CDR2 is YNFKEQ. V was clipped by 4 bases and J by 0 bases, with 16 bases between them. As DNA, the CDR3 is TGTGCCAGCAGCCGCAAGTCGGCAGAGAGCTCTGGAAACACCATATATTTT. It encodes CASSRKSAESSGNTIYF.

The chain couples TRBV5-1 to TRBJ2-3; 7 positions match TRBD2. After removal of 3 bases from V and 1 base from J, the junction contained 5 bases not matched to a gene. The length of the CDR3 is 15 residues. Germline values: CDR1 SGHRS, CDR2 YFSETQ. The DNA for the CDR3 is TGCGCCAGCAGCTCAGGACTAGTCGGCACAGATACGCAGTATTTT. The encoded protein is CASSSGLVGTDTQYF.

This clone came up once. The chain employs TRBV7-3 and TRBJ2-2; the match to TRBD1 covers 7 bases. The trim removed 5 bases at V and 7 bases at J, leaving 4 bases unmatched. The CDR3 sequence is 13 residues long. Germline CDR1 reads SGHTA; CDR2 reads FQGTGA. The CDR3 DNA reads TGTGCCAGCAGCCCGGACAGGTTCGGGGAGCTGTTTTTT. It encodes CASSPDRFGELFF.

J is TRBJ1-6 and V is TRBV4-1, with D possibly TRBD1 on 5 matching bases. V was clipped by 1 base and J by 10 bases, with 20 bases between them. Per germline, CDR1 MGHRA and CDR2 YSYEKL. CDR3 length: 17 residues. The DNA of the CDR3 is TGCGCCAGCAGCCAAGGGCCGGGGGTGACTGTAGGGTCACCCCTCCACTTT. This gives the protein CASSQGPGVTVGSPLHF.

The chain is built from TRBV19 and TRBJ2-3; 14 nucleotides align to TRBD2. The CDR3 has 15 residues. V shed 6 bases, J shed 4 bases, and the junction held 3 bases outside the gene matches. CDR1 LNHDA and CDR2 SQIVND come from the germline V gene (reference sequence). CDR3: CASRPGLAGADTQYF. CDR3 nucleotide sequence: TGTGCCAGTAGACCGGGACTAGCGGGGGCAGATACGCAGTATTTT.

The chain combines TRBV6-1 with TRBJ1-1, with D possibly TRBD1 on 5 matching bases. This CDR3 has 14 amino acids. Germline V gene data show CDR1 as MNHNS and CDR2 as SASEGT. V lost 5 bases and J 3 bases, leaving 13 bases between the germline ends. CDR3 DNA sequence: TGTGCCAGCAGTCGGAGGGGCGGGGACACTGAAGCTTTCTTT. Residues: CASSRRGGDTEAFF.

This clone was seen just once. This rearrangement joins TRBV19 to TRBJ1-2; TRBD1 matches 9 bases. The CDR3 extends over 16 amino acids. The germline CDR1 and CDR2 sequences are LNHDA and SQIVND (reference sequence). J gave up 2 bases and V 4 bases, and 8 bases lay outside the gene matches. The CDR3 DNA sequence: TGTGCCAGTAGTAGCCTTACAGGGGGCTTGAACTATGGCTACACCTTC. It codes for CASSSLTGGLNYGYTF.

The chain combines TRBV4-1 with TRBJ1-2; possibly TRBD1 for D (5 bases). The V and J ends lost 0 bases and 6 bases respectively, with 14 bases between them. Germline lookup yields CDR1 MGHRA and CDR2 YSYEKL. The CDR3 spans 15 residues. CDR3 sequence (DNA): TGCGCCAGCAGCCAAGAAATGCAGGGCTATCATGGCTACACCTTC. This sequence encodes CASSQEMQGYHGYTF.

The chain recombines TRBV9 with TRBJ1-4, with D perhaps TRBD1 (6 bases). The CDR3 sequence is 15 residues long. V was cut by 3 bases and J by 7 bases, with 16 bases left in between. Germline lookup yields CDR1 SGDLS and CDR2 YYNGEE. The CDR3 protein is CASSGTWGAGEKLFF. The CDR3 DNA reads TGTGCCAGCAGCGGGACATGGGGGGCCGGTGAAAAACTGTTTTTT.

The rearrangement uses TRBV6-1 and TRBJ1-1, with 9 bases identical to TRBD1. The length of the CDR3 is 18 residues. V dropped 3 bases and J dropped 0; count of bases not matched to a gene: 11. Germline CDR1 and CDR2: MNHNS and SASEGT. The CDR3 DNA follows: TGTGCCAGCAGTGATCTCTGGGACAGGGAAATTATGAACACTGAAGCTTTCTTT. It is translated as CASSDLWDREIMNTEAFF.

CDR3 loop: CASSVFTGRGLDTQYF. The CDR3 DNA reads as TGTGCCAGCAGTGTATTCACAGGGAGGGGCCTAGATACGCAGTATTTT. V usage is TRBV2 and J usage is TRBJ2-3; possibly TRBD2 for D (7 bases). Germline CDR1 SNHLY, CDR2 FYNNEI. The CDR3 covers 16 residues. The germline V and J ends were trimmed by 4 bases and 5 bases, with 19 bases remaining between them.

The V and J genes are TRBV19 and TRBJ2-7, with unresolved D. Germline V lookup: CDR1 LNHDA, CDR2 SQIVND (reference sequence). The CDR3 extends over 16 amino acids. Between the trimmed V and J ends, which lost 3 bases and 1 base, there was a span of 16 bases. CDR3 in amino acids: CASSMHRAGDSYEQYF. The DNA for the CDR3 is TGTGCCAGTAGTATGCACCGTGCCGGAGATTCCTACGAGCAGTACTTC. The whole variable domain, remainder taken from reference TRBV19 and TRBJ2-7, is DGGITQSPKYLFRKEGQNVTLSCEQNLNHDAMYWYRQDPGQGLRLIYYSQIVNDFQKGDIAEGYSVSREKKESFPLTVTSAQKNPTAFYLCASSMHRAGDSYEQYFGPGTRLTVT.